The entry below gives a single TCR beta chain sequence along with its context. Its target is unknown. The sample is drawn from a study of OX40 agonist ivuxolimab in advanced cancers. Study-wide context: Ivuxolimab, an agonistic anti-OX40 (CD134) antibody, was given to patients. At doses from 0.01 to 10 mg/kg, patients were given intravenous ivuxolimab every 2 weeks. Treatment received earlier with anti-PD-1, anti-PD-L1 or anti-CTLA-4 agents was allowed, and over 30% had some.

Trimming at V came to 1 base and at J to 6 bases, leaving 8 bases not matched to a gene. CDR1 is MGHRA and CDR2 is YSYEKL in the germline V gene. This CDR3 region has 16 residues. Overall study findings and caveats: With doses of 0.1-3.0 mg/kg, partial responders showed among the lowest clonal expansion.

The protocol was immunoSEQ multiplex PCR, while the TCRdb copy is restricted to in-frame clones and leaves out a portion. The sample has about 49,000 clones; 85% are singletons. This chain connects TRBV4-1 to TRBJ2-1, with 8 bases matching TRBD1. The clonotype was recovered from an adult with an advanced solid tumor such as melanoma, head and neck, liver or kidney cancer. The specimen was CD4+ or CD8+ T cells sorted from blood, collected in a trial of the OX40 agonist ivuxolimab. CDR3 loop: CASSQGPRQGINEQFF. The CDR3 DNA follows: TGCGCCAGCAGCCAAGGGCCCAGACAGGGGATCAATGAGCAGTTCTTC.